One and the same sample provided the 17 T cell receptor beta chains below, sequenced in a study of T cells expressing NK-cell markers. TCRdb processed the 5' RACE reads again and assigns one entry to each CDR3 protein, with no DNA. The ten top clones account for over 8.5%, within a sample of roughly 390,000 distinct CDR3 sequences. Sequencing input: blood T cells: a sorted CD56 or NKG2C T cell subset, CD4+ or CD8+ T cells, or bulk PBMC T cells (not recorded which). Receptor source: a woman aged 45-65 years in good health.

The CDR3 here is CASSKKPQGMNTEAFF. V is TRBV5-4 and J is TRBJ1-1; without DNA, the TCRdb call of TRBD1 cannot be checked. CDR1 is SGHNT and CDR2 is YYREEE in the germline V gene (reference sequence). The CDR3 runs 16 residues.

V is TRBV28 and J is TRBJ2-5; TCRdb's D call of TRBD1 is untestable without DNA. Germline V gene lookup returns CDR1 MDHEN and CDR2 SYDVKM. CDR3 length equals 16 residues. The CDR3 sequence is CASRTYREVDQETQYF.

V is TRBV20-1 and J is TRBJ2-1; TCRdb outputs TRBD2, but without DNA this stays unchecked. Germline assignment: CDR1 DFQATT and CDR2 SNEGSKA (reference sequence). The CDR3 length is 16 residues. The CDR3 spells CSARLLAGVQYNEQFF.

The chain has TRBV20-1 and TRBJ1-4. In germline, CDR1 is DFQATT, CDR2 SNEGSKA (reference sequence). The CDR3 has 15 amino acids. The chain's CDR3 is CSARDRGQGSEKLFF.

The rearrangement links TRBV20-1 to TRBJ2-1; lacking DNA, the TRBD2 call made by TCRdb goes unchecked. Germline-derived CDR1 and CDR2 are DFQATT and SNEGSKA (reference sequence). The CDR3 consists of 14 residues. The CDR3 loop is CSARDRDFSNEQFF.

This chain connects TRBV20-1 to TRBJ2-7. Germline CDR1 and CDR2: DFQATT and SNEGSKA (reference sequence). This CDR3 has 15 residues. The CDR3: CSARLLAGGPYEQYF.

V gene TRBV7-7 combines with J gene TRBJ2-1; checking the TCRdb D call of TRBD2 is not possible without DNA. Germline assignment: CDR1 SSHAT and CDR2 FNYEAQ (reference sequence). CDR3 length: 13 residues. The CDR3 loop is CASSPAGGDEQFF.

This chain uses TRBV6-5 with TRBJ2-7. The germline V gene has CDR1 MNHEY and CDR2 SVGAGI. The CDR3 has 15 amino acids. The CDR3 here is CASSYNLDFSYEQYF.

The chain couples TRBV13 to TRBJ2-2; without DNA, the TCRdb call of TRBD1 cannot be checked. CDR3 length: 13 amino acids. Per the germline V gene, CDR1 is PRHDT and CDR2 is FYEKMQ (reference sequence). The CDR3 loop is CASSYGQAGELFF.

The CDR3 reads CASSPAKGAWGETQYF. The chain employs TRBV12-3 or TRBV12-4 and TRBJ2-5; TCRdb gives TRBD2 as the D gene, but with no DNA this cannot be confirmed. The CDR3 is made up of 16 amino acids.

The V gene is TRBV5-1, the J gene TRBJ2-3; no DNA is available, so the TRBD2 call from TCRdb remains unchecked. The CDR3 runs 15 residues. Per germline, CDR1 SGHRS and CDR2 YFSETQ. CDR3 region: CASSGTSGWIDTQYF.

The chain combines TRBV6-5 with TRBJ2-2; there is no DNA to check the TCRdb D call of TRBD2. From germline, CDR1 is MNHEY and CDR2 SVGAGI. This CDR3 has 13 residues. CDR3 sequence: CASSYQTSGELFF.

This chain uses TRBV12-3 or TRBV12-4 with TRBJ1-4; as DNA is missing, the TRBD1 call by TCRdb cannot be tested. This CDR3 contains 12 residues. This CDR3 reads CASRSGRGKLFF.

The V and J genes are TRBV12-3 or TRBV12-4 and TRBJ2-1; TCRdb outputs TRBD2, but without DNA this stays unchecked. The CDR3 contains 15 residues. The CDR3 protein is CASSPGLAGGPEQFF.

V and J are TRBV13 and TRBJ2-2; the D gene TCRdb calls, TRBD2, cannot be checked with no DNA. The CDR3 covers 16 residues. CDR1 PRHDT and CDR2 FYEKMQ come from the germline V gene (reference sequence). The CDR3: CASSLGRQRETGELFF.

The chain recombines TRBV25-1 with TRBJ2-2; TCRdb outputs TRBD2, but without DNA this stays unchecked. Germline assignment: CDR1 MGHDK and CDR2 SYGVNS. There are 17 residues in the CDR3. The CDR3 protein is CASSESSIRASTGELFF.

V usage is TRBV28 and J usage is TRBJ1-5. Per germline, CDR1 MDHEN and CDR2 SYDVKM. This CDR3 comprises 11 residues. CDR3: CASSLGWAQHF.